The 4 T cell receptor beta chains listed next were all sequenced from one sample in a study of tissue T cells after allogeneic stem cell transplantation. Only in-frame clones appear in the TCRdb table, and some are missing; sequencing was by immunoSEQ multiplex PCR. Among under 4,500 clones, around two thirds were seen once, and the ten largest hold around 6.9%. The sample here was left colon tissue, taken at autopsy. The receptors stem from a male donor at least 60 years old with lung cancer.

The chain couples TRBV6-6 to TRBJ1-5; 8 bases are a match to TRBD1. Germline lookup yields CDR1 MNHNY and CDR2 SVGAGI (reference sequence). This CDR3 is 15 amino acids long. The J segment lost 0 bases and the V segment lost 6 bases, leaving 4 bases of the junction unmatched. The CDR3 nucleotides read TGTGCCAGCAGCCCACAGGGGGTTAGCAATCAGCCCCAGCATTTT. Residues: CASSPQGVSNQPQHF.

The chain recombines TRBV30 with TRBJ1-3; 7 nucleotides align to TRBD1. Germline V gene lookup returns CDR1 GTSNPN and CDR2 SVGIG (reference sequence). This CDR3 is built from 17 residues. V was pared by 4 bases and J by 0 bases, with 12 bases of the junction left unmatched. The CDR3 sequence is CAWNSPRGQPSGNTIYF. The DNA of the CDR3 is TGTGCCTGGAACTCCCCCCGGGGACAGCCCTCTGGAAACACCATATATTTT. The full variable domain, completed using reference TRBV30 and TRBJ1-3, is SQTIHQWPATLVQPVGSPLSLECTVEGTSNPNLYWYRQAAGRGLQLLFYSVGIGQISSEVPQNLSASRPQDRQFILSSKKLLLSDSGFYLCAWNSPRGQPSGNTIYFGEGSWLTVV.

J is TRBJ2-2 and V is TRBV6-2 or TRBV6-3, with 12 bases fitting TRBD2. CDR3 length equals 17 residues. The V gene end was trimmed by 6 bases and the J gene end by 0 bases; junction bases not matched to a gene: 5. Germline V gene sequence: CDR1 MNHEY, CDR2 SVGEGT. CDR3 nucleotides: TGTGCCAGCAGCCCTACTAGCGGGGGGTCGAACACCGGGGAGCTGTTTTTT. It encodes CASSPTSGGSNTGELFF.

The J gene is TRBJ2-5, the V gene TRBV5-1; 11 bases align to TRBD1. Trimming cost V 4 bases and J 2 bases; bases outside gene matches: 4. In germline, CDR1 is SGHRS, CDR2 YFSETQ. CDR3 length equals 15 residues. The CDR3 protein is CASSAGTGGQETQYF. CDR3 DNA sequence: TGCGCCAGCAGCGCGGGGACAGGGGGACAAGAGACCCAGTACTTC. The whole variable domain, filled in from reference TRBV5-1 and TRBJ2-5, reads KAGVTQTPRYLIKTRGQQVTLSCSPISGHRSVSWYQQTPGQGLQFLFEYFSETQRNKGNFPGRFSGRQFSNSRSEMNVSTLELGDSALYLCASSAGTGGQETQYFGPGTRLLVL.